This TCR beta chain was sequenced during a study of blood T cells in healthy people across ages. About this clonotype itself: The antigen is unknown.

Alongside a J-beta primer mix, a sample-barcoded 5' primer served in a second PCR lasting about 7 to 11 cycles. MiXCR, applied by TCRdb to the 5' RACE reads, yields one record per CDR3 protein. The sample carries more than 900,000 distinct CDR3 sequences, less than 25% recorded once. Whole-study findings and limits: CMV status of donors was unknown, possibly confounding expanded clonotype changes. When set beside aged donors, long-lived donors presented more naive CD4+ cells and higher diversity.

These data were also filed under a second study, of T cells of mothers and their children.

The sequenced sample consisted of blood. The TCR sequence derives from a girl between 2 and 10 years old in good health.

The CDR3 is CASSGTTVPEDTQYF. CDR3 coding DNA: TGTGCCAGCAGTGGAACGACGGTCCCGGAAGATACGCAGTATTTT. V usage is TRBV28 and J usage is TRBJ2-3; D not certain. Germline-derived CDR1 and CDR2 are MDHEN and SYDVKM. The V end lost 5 bases, the J end lost 5 bases, and 17 bases lay between the germline ends. The CDR3 extends over 15 amino acids.